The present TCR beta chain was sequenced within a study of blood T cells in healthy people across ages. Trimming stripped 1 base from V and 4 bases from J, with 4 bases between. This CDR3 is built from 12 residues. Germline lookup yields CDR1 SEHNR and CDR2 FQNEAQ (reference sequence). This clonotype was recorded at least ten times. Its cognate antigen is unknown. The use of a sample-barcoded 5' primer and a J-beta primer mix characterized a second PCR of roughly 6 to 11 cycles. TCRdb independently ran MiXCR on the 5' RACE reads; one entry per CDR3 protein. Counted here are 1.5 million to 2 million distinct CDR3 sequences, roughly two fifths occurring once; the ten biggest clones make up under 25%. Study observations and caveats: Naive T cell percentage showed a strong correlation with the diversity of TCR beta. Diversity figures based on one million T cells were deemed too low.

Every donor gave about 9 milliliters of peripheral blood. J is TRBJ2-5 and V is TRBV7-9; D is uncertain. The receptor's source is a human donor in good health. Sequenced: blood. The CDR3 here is CASSLVGETQYF. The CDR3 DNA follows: TGTGCCAGCAGCTTAGTTGGAGAGACCCAGTACTTC.